The sequence of this T cell receptor beta chain was determined in a study of T cells after yellow fever vaccination (dated by TCRdb to about 2019). About the investigation overall: The SMART-Seq v4 Ultra Low Input RNA kit was used to prepare libraries from fractions with low cell numbers. To track T-cell clones before and after primary and booster YFV17D yellow fever vaccination, bulk TCR alpha and beta repertoires were sequenced longitudinally. Two healthy male donors made up the cohort, one aged 18 to 29 years and the other aged 30 to 39 years. Blood was collected at multiple timepoints before and after primary and secondary immunization, and bulk PBMC replicates and cell subsets were isolated. General study outcomes and caveats: A small fraction of clonotypes appeared in both the CD4 and CD8 compartments, likely as a result of convergent recombination. Because only a couple of donors were included in the study, the extent to which the findings can be generalized is limited. After the booster, most of the clones that had expanded following primary vaccination were detected again (just under 97% of CD4 and around 87% of CD8), which suggests that memory was broadly maintained. Computational filtering was needed because FACS-sorted repertoires could contain abundant contaminating clonotypes from the bulk population. The secondary T-cell response was found to be weaker but faster than the primary response, with a peak reached on day 5 rather than on day 15.

Trimming takes 6 bases off V and 3 bases off J; junction bases not matched to a gene: 11. Via the germline V gene, CDR1 is SGHVS and CDR2 FQNEAQ. Its CDR3 holds 16 amino acids, cysteine through phenylalanine. CDR3 DNA is the only sequence kept; it has 48 bases, read in frame from the first base. This specimen's treatment or condition label, interpreted: live attenuated yellow fever vaccine strain. PBMCs were isolated from peripheral blood using a standard Ficoll-Paque protocol. Dynabeads CD4 and CD8 positive selection kits were used to isolate the CD4 and CD8 T-cell fractions. TriZol was used to extract RNA from bulk PBMCs, CD4 and CD8 fractions, and dextramer-positive and dextramer-negative fractions. The sample was run on an Illumina NovaSeq 6000. TCR cDNA was made using 5'RACE template switching, a step that added a universal primer site and unique molecular identifiers. Priming for cDNA synthesis came from both the TCR alpha and TCR beta constant segments. Library amplification used two PCR steps, and the second PCR step added sample barcodes and sequencing adapters. Sequencing of libraries was done on Illumina HiSeq 2500 (2x100 bp) or NovaSeq (2x150 bp). In the source study's methods: Demultiplexing of reads and collapsing into UMI consensus sequences were performed with MIGEC, and V(D)J alignment was carried out with MiXCR. Vaccine-responding clonotypes were defined with edgeR using replicate PBMC samples, requiring FDR below 0.01 and a log2 fold change above 5 up to day 15. Each bulk clonotype was labeled CD4 or CD8 based on which sequenced repertoire, CD4 or CD8, contained the clonotype at higher abundance. The raw public reads went through TCRdb reprocessing: fastp at Q25, MiXCR clone calling, in-frame beta chains kept. Rows are unified per CDR3 protein, each entry keeping the most common DNA and genes. These V and J calls are TCRdb output, not the study's own analysis. This sample has some 240,000 distinct CDR3 sequences in its table, and approximately 3% of those were observed once. Roughly 3.2% of the sample goes to the ten largest clones.

This clonotype was recorded many times. Its antigen target is currently unknown. Per-base qualities were not stored, and no clone one base away is much larger. Rearrangement joined TRBV7-8 to TRBJ1-3, and 7 bases in between align with TRBD1. The source is a man aged 18 to 29 who received the YFV17D yellow fever vaccine. The sequences come from CD4+ T cells sorted from PBMCs, collected 10 days after the yellow fever booster vaccination. The CDR3 region has the sequence CASSTNLGGDGNTIYF. The nucleotide sequence reads as follows: TGTGCCAGCAGTACGAACTTAGGGGGCGATGGAAACACCATATATTTT.